This T cell receptor (beta chain) was recorded in a study of CD8+ T cells in alopecia areata. General study findings and limits: Amid tofacitinib therapy, many expanded lesional clones stayed present in scalp and blood.

After isolation, RNA underwent reverse transcription to generate cDNA as the sequencing template. TCRdb keeps only in-frame clones here, not all; method: immunoSEQ multiplex PCR. The top ten hold less than 2% of the sample, which has fewer than 350,000 clones, roughly 50% seen once. The CDR3 runs 14 residues. Germline values: CDR1 MRHNA, CDR2 SNTAGT. Described treatment: oral pan-JAK inhibitor, 5-10 mg twice daily. Note on this clone: Its antigen is unknown. A read error may produce the germline difference seen at one junction end.

The chain uses TRBV6-4 and TRBJ2-3, with 7 bases that match TRBD2. The receptor was isolated from a human donor with alopecia areata. The specimen comprised CD4+ T cells sorted from blood, sampled at week 24, from a patient treated with tofacitinib. This CDR3 reads CACRTSASTDTQYF. CDR3 sequence (DNA): TGTGCCTGCAGAACTAGCGCTAGCACAGATACGCAGTATTTT.